The sequence of this TCR beta chain was determined in a study of molecular identifiers for immune sequencing clone quantification. Overall study context: The replicate experiment used RNA from approximately 22,000 or 94,000 naive CD8 cells. This RNA was split into five aliquots, and four of them were sequenced. Findings and caveats of the study: Spiked Jurkat TCR RNA equivalent to one cell was reportedly detectable in approximately 970,000 naive cells.

V gave up 5 bases and J gave up 5 bases, with 9 bases separating them. The CDR3 contains 12 residues. Germline assignment: CDR1 SGHAT and CDR2 FQNNGV. Bulk TCR libraries were made with methods that had been previously described and with listed TCR primers. MiXCR was run by TCRdb on the PCR reads, yielding one entry per CDR3 protein. The repertoire includes some 320,000 distinct CDR3 sequences, about 20% of them detected once, and roughly 0.8% sits in the top ten. This clonotype was seen ten or more times. Its cognate antigen is unknown. Naive CD8 libraries used roughly 17,000 to 1,100,000 sorted cells and 10%, 30% or 50% RNA.

The sequence came from a human donor in good health. Some libraries in this study had Jurkat cell RNA spiked in. The chain has TRBV11-2 and TRBJ2-5; no clear D gene. Input material: naive CD8+ T cells from blood, with Jurkat cell RNA spiked in. Subset indicated: FACS-sorted CD8+CD4-CCR7+CD45RA+ naive T cells. The CDR3 spells CASSRVEETQYF. The DNA of the CDR3 is TGTGCCAGCAGCCGGGTGGAGGAGACCCAGTACTTC.